The 24 T cell receptor beta chains in this list originate from one sample, sequenced in a study of human T cells and chemical hapten exposure (dated by TCRdb to about 2021). The sample's time point label, decoded: patch test 2, 6 weeks after DPC sensitization. Interpreted using the paper, the treatment or condition label stands for: therapeutic diphenylcyclopropenone sensitization with weekly scalp DPC. The library was produced with RACE. The run used a NextSeq 500. TCRdb reanalyzed the raw reads on its own, using fastp at Q25 for trimming and MiXCR for clone calling, and kept in-frame beta chains. Entries are consolidated by CDR3 protein sequence, retaining the most common genes and DNA. For this sample there are approximately 68,000 distinct CDR3 sequences; 8.5% appear just once. The top ten clones comprise roughly 3% of the sample. The sample consisted of whole blood, taken in connection with sensitization to the hapten diphenylcyclopropenone (DPC). Receptors were obtained from a woman aged 50 to 60 with alopecia areata. Some clones in this sample may be carry-over from other donors' samples.

V gene TRBV7-9 combines with J gene TRBJ1-2; 9 nucleotides agree with TRBD1. The junction had 12 bases not matched to a gene; V was cut back by 6 bases and J by 4 bases. The CDR3 spans 16 residues. Looked up from germline, CDR1 is SEHNR and CDR2 is FQNEAQ (reference sequence). The CDR3: CASSLWDRDFPYGYTF. The CDR3 bases are TGTGCCAGCAGTCTCTGGGACAGGGACTTCCCCTATGGCTACACCTTC.

This clonotype was counted many times. The J gene is TRBJ2-3, the V gene TRBV12-3 or TRBV12-4, with D perhaps TRBD2 (6 bases). V gave up 10 bases and J gave up 1 base, with 12 bases separating them. This CDR3 region has 13 residues. The CDR3 loop reads CAIGGVGTDTQYF. CDR3 nucleotides: TGTGCCATAGGAGGGGTTGGCACAGATACGCAGTATTTT.

The genes are TRBV6-5 and TRBJ1-6; possibly TRBD1 for D (5 bases). Germline-derived CDR1 and CDR2 are MNHEY and SVGAGI. V lost 4 bases to trimming and J lost 9 bases, with 16 bases between them. This CDR3 comprises 15 residues. The CDR3 sequence is CASSSGGAGGSPLHF. In nucleotides, the CDR3 is TGTGCCAGCAGTTCCGGAGGGGCGGGGGGTTCACCCCTCCACTTT.

This clonotype has just a few counts. The rearrangement joins TRBV6-5 to TRBJ1-1, with a tentative D call TRBD1 (5 bases). CDR3 length: 13 residues. The V end lost 6 bases, the J end lost 6 bases, and 14 bases lay between the germline ends. Germline V gene data show CDR1 as MNHEY and CDR2 as SVGAGI. CDR3 bases: TGTGCCAGCAGGTCTACAGGTATCCCTGAAGCTTTCTTT. The encoded protein is CASRSTGIPEAFF.

Only a few counts were recorded for this clonotype. V gene TRBV15 combines with J gene TRBJ2-7, with D unclear. Germline CDR1 and CDR2: LNHNV and YYDKDF (reference sequence). The V end lost 4 bases, the J end lost 0 bases, and 19 bases lay between the germline ends. This CDR3 is 17 amino acids long. For the CDR3, the DNA is TGTGCCACCAGCACATGGCCTCTGTCAGCCAACTCCTACGAGCAGTACTTC. This sequence encodes CATSTWPLSANSYEQYF.

This sequence joins TRBV19 and TRBJ1-5; possibly TRBD1 for D (6 bases). V lost 3 bases and J 6 bases, leaving 15 bases between the germline ends. CDR1 and CDR2 from the germline V gene are LNHDA and SQIVND (reference sequence). The CDR3 spans 15 residues. As DNA, the CDR3 is TGTGCCAGTAGTATTCAGGGGCCAGGATCTCAGCCCCAGCATTTT. It translates to CASSIQGPGSQPQHF.

The chain has TRBV7-8 and TRBJ2-7, with TRBD2 matching 10 bases. Per the germline V gene, CDR1 is SGHVS and CDR2 is FQNEAQ. V was clipped by 5 bases and J by 4 bases; unmatched bases: 8. This CDR3 has 15 amino acids. The CDR3 DNA follows: TGTGCCAGCAGCCCGTCTAGCGGGAGAAATTACGAGCAGTACTTC. This codes for CASSPSSGRNYEQYF.

This clonotype was detected many times. The genes are TRBV12-3 or TRBV12-4 and TRBJ1-1; D might be TRBD1 (6 bases). The CDR3 spans 14 residues. Between the trimmed V and J ends, which lost 7 bases and 0 bases, there was a span of 12 bases. CDR3 bases: TGTGCCAGCATGACAAGGGGGATGAACACTGAAGCTTTCTTT. This gives the protein CASMTRGMNTEAFF.

In this sample, this clonotype turned up a few times. The CDR3 is CASSLGGGENYIQYF. As DNA, the CDR3 is TGTGCCAGCAGCTTAGGGGGAGGGGAGAACTACATTCAGTACTTC. This sequence joins TRBV7-9 and TRBJ2-4; 7 nucleotides match TRBD2. V gave up 1 base and J gave up 8 bases; unmatched junction bases: 8. The germline gives CDR1 SEHNR, CDR2 FQNEAQ (reference sequence). This CDR3 region has 15 residues.

The sample holds many counts of this clonotype. This chain connects TRBV7-8 to TRBJ1-5, with a tentative D call TRBD1 (6 bases). This CDR3 contains 14 residues. In germline, CDR1 is SGHVS, CDR2 FQNEAQ. Trimming left V 5 bases short and J 5 bases short, with 13 bases between. The CDR3 nucleotides are TGTGCCAGCAGCCCGAGGACAGTCGATCAGCCCCAGCATTTT. It codes for CASSPRTVDQPQHF.

This clonotype was seen ten or more times. This chain joins TRBV5-5 and TRBJ2-1; no firm D call. Trimming pared 5 bases from V and 2 bases from J, leaving 8 bases between. In germline, CDR1 is SGHKS, CDR2 YYEKEE (reference sequence). The CDR3 has 13 residues. The CDR3 spells CASRHAPYNEQFF. Here the CDR3 DNA reads TGTGCCAGCAGGCACGCCCCCTACAATGAGCAGTTCTTC.

This clonotype was counted many times. CDR3 sequence (DNA): TGTGCCAGCAGCATAACACAACCCCTTAGCGAAGGGAGACGGCCCCAGCATTTT. Translating it yields CASSITQPLSEGRRPQHF. J is TRBJ1-5 and V is TRBV21-1; TRBD1, the table's D call, was not compared with the DNA. TRBV21-1 constitutes a pseudogene. This CDR3 spans 18 amino acids.

The chain is built from TRBV28 and TRBJ2-5, with D perhaps TRBD1 (6 bases). Trimming removed 6 bases from V and 3 bases from J, with 11 bases in between. Germline CDR1 MDHEN, CDR2 SYDVKM. This CDR3 spans 13 amino acids. CDR3 in amino acids: CASSPRTEETQYF. As DNA, the CDR3 is TGTGCCAGCAGCCCGAGGACAGAAGAGACCCAGTACTTC.

This clonotype was seen more than once but under ten times. J is TRBJ2-4 and V is TRBV19, with TRBD2 matching over 7 bases. Trimming cost V 5 bases and J 7 bases; bases outside gene matches: 11. Germline lookup yields CDR1 LNHDA and CDR2 SQIVND (reference sequence). CDR3 size: 15 residues. The CDR3 DNA is TGTGCCAGTAGTCTCGGGGGGAGGGCAAAGAACATTCAGTACTTC. Translated, it gives CASSLGGRAKNIQYF.

This clonotype was seen more than once but under ten times. The chain is built from TRBV5-1 and TRBJ1-6; D perhaps matches TRBD1 (6 bases). The CDR3 is 14 amino acids. V dropped 0 bases and J dropped 10 bases, with 11 bases sitting between them. Per the germline V gene, CDR1 is SGHRS and CDR2 is YFSETQ. The CDR3 DNA sequence: TGCGCCAGCAGCTTGGGACAGGAGGAGTCACCCCTCCACTTT. This gives the protein CASSLGQEESPLHF.

The chain uses TRBV3-1 and TRBJ2-2; D tentatively reads TRBD1 or TRBD2 (5 bases each). This CDR3 comprises 15 residues. Germline V gene sequence: CDR1 LGHDT, CDR2 YNNKEL (reference sequence). Deletions cut 1 base from V and 4 bases from J, with 10 bases between. In DNA, the CDR3 is TGTGCCAGCAGCCAAGGGGGGATTGGCACCGGGGAGCTGTTTTTT. Protein product: CASSQGGIGTGELFF.

This sequence joins TRBV6-5 and TRBJ1-2; tentative D call: TRBD1 (6 bases). The CDR3 extends over 14 amino acids. Trimming took off 1 base at V and 2 bases at J, with 8 bases between the two ends. Germline loops: CDR1 MNHEY, CDR2 SVGAGI. This chain's CDR3 is CASSYWQGNYGYTF. The CDR3 coding sequence is TGTGCCAGCAGTTACTGGCAGGGGAACTATGGCTACACCTTC.

The rearrangement uses TRBV28 and TRBJ2-1, with D possibly being TRBD2 (6 bases). The CDR3 length is 12 residues. In germline, CDR1 is MDHEN, CDR2 SYDVKM. V lost 6 bases and J lost 9, with 12 bases in between. The CDR3 DNA follows: TGTGCCAGCAGGGAGACTAGTGTTGAGCAGTTCTTC. Amino acid sequence: CASRETSVEQFF.

Note on this clonotype: A much larger clone lies a single base off, so this may be a read error. The chain employs TRBV29-1 and TRBJ2-7, with 8 bases lining up with TRBD2. The CDR3 extends over 13 amino acids. Germline CDR1 is SQVTM and CDR2 is ANQGSEA. With 6 bases clipped from V and 7 bases from J, the junction kept 11 bases outside the gene matches. CDR3 amino acids: CSVREGQSGEQYF. CDR3 in DNA: TGCAGCGTCCGGGAGGGACAAAGTGGAGAGCAGTACTTC.

The chain is built from TRBV12-3 or TRBV12-4 and TRBJ2-1; D is unclear. This CDR3 is 16 amino acids long. The V end was cut by 1 base, the J end by 0 bases, with 10 bases between. Here the CDR3 DNA reads TGTGCCAGCAGTTTAGGGGTACTACGCTCCTACAATGAGCAGTTCTTC. Translated: CASSLGVLRSYNEQFF.

This clonotype showed up many times. V gene TRBV9 combines with J gene TRBJ1-1; D gene uncertain. Trimming shortened V by 3 bases and J by 0 bases, and 9 bases separated the two germline ends. Germline V gene lookup returns CDR1 SGDLS and CDR2 YYNGEE. The length of the CDR3 is 14 residues. CDR3 region: CASSGTFMNTEAFF. The CDR3 bases are TGTGCCAGCAGCGGGACGTTCATGAACACTGAAGCTTTCTTT.

This clonotype was recorded many times. This sequence joins TRBV6-6 and TRBJ1-1; tentative D call: TRBD1 (6 bases). Deletions cut 2 bases from V and 5 bases from J, with 15 bases between. CDR3 length: 15 amino acids. Germline lookup yields CDR1 MNHNY and CDR2 SVGAGI (reference sequence). CDR3 sequence (DNA): TGTGCCAGCAGTTACGGGGGGCGGGGGTTTACTGAAGCTTTCTTT. As protein: CASSYGGRGFTEAFF.

The chain recombines TRBV4-2 with TRBJ2-3; unclear D gene. Looked up from germline, CDR1 is LGHNA and CDR2 is YNFKEQ. The CDR3 consists of 16 residues. Between the trimmed V and J ends, which lost 1 base and 0 bases, there was a span of 11 bases. In DNA, the CDR3 is TGTGCCAGCAGCCAAGGGGCAGCCGCGAGCACAGATACGCAGTATTTT. It specifies CASSQGAAASTDTQYF.

The DNA for the CDR3 is TGTGCCAGCAGGGGGGGTGGCCCAGAATGGTTCTTT. Translation: CASRGGGPEWFF. This chain connects TRBV12-3 or TRBV12-4 to TRBJ1-1; tentative D call: TRBD1 (5 bases). The length of the CDR3 is 12 residues. V lost 6 bases and J 14 bases, leaving 19 bases between the germline ends.